One T cell receptor (beta chain) is described in this entry. One end of the junction does not line up with germline, which may come from a read error. Authors' data handling: Reference gene primers were amplified, and this amplification served to estimate nucleated cell counts. Only in-frame clones appear in the TCRdb table, and some are missing; sequencing was by immunoSEQ multiplex PCR. The DNA was the basis for D and trimming; V, J and clone size are from that table. This table holds over 100,000 clones, over 75% found once. This entry belongs to a study of blood T cell repertoires in COVID-19. Background on the study: Sites in the United States, Italy and Spain provided acute and convalescent COVID-19 samples. Nucleic acid was either cDNA or gDNA, and it came from T cells, B-cell-depleted T cells, or PBMCs.

CDR1 is SEHNR and CDR2 is FQNEAQ in the germline V gene (reference sequence). CDR3 length: 16 residues. The sequence derives from a man older than 75 with acute or convalescent COVID-19. The sample was peripheral blood. The chain joins TRBV7-9 to TRBJ2-3; possible D gene TRBD2, 6 bases. The CDR3 protein is CASSVARWRGTDTQYF. Here the CDR3 DNA reads TGTGCCAGCAGCGTAGCCCGGTGGAGGGGCACAGATACGCAGTATTTT.